This T cell receptor (beta chain) was identified in a study of cytomegalovirus exposure and HLA in healthy donors. Study results and caveats: For most TCR beta V segments, an earlier analysis put the productive rate at about 87% or about 30% of the time. Most of the CMV-associated TCR beta chains (in a later analysis) appeared to be HLA-restricted. Later examination showed HLA-associated TCR beta chains had greater clonal expansion than equally common others.

Trimming cost V 4 bases and J 9 bases; bases outside gene matches: 14. The CDR3 is 16 residues long. The germline gives CDR1 SGHDN, CDR2 FVKESK. Worth noting for this clone: The antigen is undetermined.

The PCR was carried out with 60 Vbeta primers and 13 Jbeta primers. Produced via immunoSEQ multiplex PCR; TCRdb's table is partial and in-frame only. Among about 120,000 clones listed, 78% were seen once. The sequence derives from a woman aged 25 to 39 in good health and CMV-seropositive. The chain links TRBV14 to TRBJ2-1; TRBD2 matches 8 bases. Sample: PBMCs. In DNA form, the CDR3 reads TGTGCCAGCAGCCGGATCCCGGGACTAGGAGGAGGTGAGCAGTTCTTC. This gives the protein CASSRIPGLGGGEQFF. The full variable domain, completed using reference TRBV14 and TRBJ2-1, is EAGVTQFPSHSVIEKGQTVTLRCDPISGHDNLYWYRRVMGKEIKFLLHFVKESKQDESGMPNNRFLAERTGGTYSTLKVQPAELEDSGVYFCASSRIPGLGGGEQFFGPGTRLTVL.